These T cell receptor beta chains were read from a single sample in a study of blood T cell repertoires in COVID-19. Sequencing was performed with immunoSEQ multiplex PCR; in TCRdb, only in-frame clones are kept and a portion is missing. The sample carries 25,000 to 30,000 clones, approximately 80% recorded once. Sequencing used peripheral blood. These receptors were collected from a woman aged 70-85 years with acute or convalescent COVID-19. Both conserved end residues are part of each CDR3. D genes are given only for firm matches. A row's size may be missing; if present it is once, few, many or a size class.

v_call,d_call,clone_size,j_call,cdr3_nt,cdr3_aa
TRBV5-6,TRBD2,few,TRBJ2-7,TGTGCCAGCAGCCCCTGGGTAGCGGGAGAAACCTACGAGCAGTACTTC,CASSPWVAGETYEQYF
TRBV24-1,TRBD1,-,TRBJ2-2,TGTGCCTCCTCAGAACAGGGGGCGAACACCGGGGAGCTGTTTTTT,CASSEQGANTGELFF
TRBV6-2/TRBV6-3,-,-,TRBJ2-3,TGTGCCAGCAGTTATCGTCCAGATACGCAGTATTTT,CASSYRPDTQYF
TRBV20-1,-,-,TRBJ1-5,TGCAGTGCTAGTGGCGGGGGCTTAGATCAGCCCCAGCATTTT,CSASGGGLDQPQHF
TRBV24-1,-,-,TRBJ2-3,TGTGCCACCAGTGATCAACAGGGGGGGAGCACAGATACGCAGTATTTT,CATSDQQGGSTDTQYF
TRBV28,TRBD1,-,TRBJ2-3,TGTGCCAGCAGCATCGACAGGGGGGTAGATACGCAGTATTTT,CASSIDRGVDTQYF
TRBV27,-,once,TRBJ2-3,TGTGCCAGCAGTTTGACCCCGGAGCAGGGAGATACGCAGTATTTT,CASSLTPEQGDTQYF
TRBV27,TRBD2,many,TRBJ2-2,TGTGCCAGCAGGACTAGCGGGGGTGCCGGGGAGCTGTTTTTT,CASRTSGGAGELFF
TRBV6-5,TRBD1,-,TRBJ1-4,TGTGCCAGCAGCGTTGAGGGACAGGGGTATGAAAAACTGTTTTTT,CASSVEGQGYEKLFF
TRBV7-2,TRBD1,-,TRBJ2-1,TGTGCCAGCAGCTCCCGGGACAGGGTCTACAATGAGCAGTTCTTC,CASSSRDRVYNEQFF
TRBV19,-,-,TRBJ2-3,TGTGCCAGTGCCCTGACCGGGGGTGAGACAGATACGCAGTATTTT,CASALTGGETDTQYF
TRBV28,TRBD2,few,TRBJ2-1,TGTGCCAGTCCCCCACCCAGCGGGGCTTACAATGAGCAGTTCTTC,CASPPPSGAYNEQFF
TRBV5-6,TRBD2,-,TRBJ2-5,TGTGCCAGCAGTCGAGGACTAGCGCAAGAGACCCAGTACTTC,CASSRGLAQETQYF
TRBV6-1,-,-,TRBJ1-3,TGTGCCAGCAGTGCCACGACAGTGTACTCTGGAAACACCATATATTTT,CASSATTVYSGNTIYF
TRBV5-8,TRBD1,-,TRBJ1-5,TGTGCCAGCATCAGGACTCGGACAGGTCCTAATCAGCCCCAGCATTTT,CASIRTRTGPNQPQHF
TRBV5-4,-,-,TRBJ2-6,TGTGCCAGCAGCTCGGAGGGGATCCTCCGCGGGGCCAACGTCCTGACTTTC,CASSSEGILRGANVLTF
TRBV19,TRBD1,-,TRBJ2-3,TGTGCCAGTAGTGGGACAGCAGATACGCAGTATTTT,CASSGTADTQYF
TRBV12-3/TRBV12-4,-,-,TRBJ1-2,TGTGCCAGCAGTCCGAGGGCCCCGTATGGCTACACCTTC,CASSPRAPYGYTF
TRBV4-3,-,-,TRBJ2-3,TGCGCCAGCAGCCAAGAGGCGGTCACAGATACGCAGTATTTT,CASSQEAVTDTQYF
TRBV2,TRBD2,few,TRBJ2-1,TGTGCCAGCAGTGGGACTAGCGGGAGAATCAATGAGCAGTTCTTC,CASSGTSGRINEQFF
TRBV19,-,-,TRBJ1-6,TGTGCCAGTAGTTATATGACCTCAGGGTCACCCCTCCACTTT,CASSYMTSGSPLHF
TRBV14,-,-,TRBJ2-5,TGTGTCACCTCTCTCGAGATTTGGTACCAAGAGACCCAGTACTTC,CVTSLEIWYQETQYF
TRBV5-6,TRBD1,-,TRBJ2-7,TGTGCCAGCAGCATCCGCAGGGGGCCCCACGAGCAGTACTTC,CASSIRRGPHEQYF
TRBV4-2,-,-,TRBJ2-2,TGTGCCAGCAGCCAAGAAGAGCGAGACACCGGGGAGCTGTTTTTT,CASSQEERDTGELFF
TRBV19,-,few,TRBJ1-5,TGTGCCAGTAGTACGTCCGCGGGGGGCGTTGGGCCCCAGCATTTT,CASSTSAGGVGPQHF
TRBV24-1,-,once,TRBJ1-1,TGTGCCACCAGTGATTCAGGAGGTAGTCGGACAGCTGAAGCTTTCTTT,CATSDSGGSRTAEAFF
TRBV7-2,-,-,TRBJ2-2,TGTGCCAGCAGCTCCGGGGGTACGAACACCGGGGAGCTGTTTTTT,CASSSGGTNTGELFF
TRBV27,-,-,TRBJ1-2,TGTGCCAGCAGTTTAACCAGTAACTATGGCTACACCTTC,CASSLTSNYGYTF
TRBV7-3,-,-,TRBJ2-1,TGTGCCAGCAGCGCCGGACCTCCCGGGACCTACAATGAGCAGTTCTTC,CASSAGPPGTYNEQFF
TRBV7-2,TRBD2,-,TRBJ2-2,TGTGCCAGCAGCTTGAGGAGCGGGATAGAAACCGGGGAGCTGTTTTTT,CASSLRSGIETGELFF
TRBV5-4,-,-,TRBJ2-7,TGTGCCAGCAGCTTGTACGGGGGAGGCGCCTACGAGCAGTACTTC,CASSLYGGGAYEQYF
TRBV3-1/TRBV3-2,-,-,TRBJ1-6,TGTGCCAGCAGCCTTTCCACAGGGTATACTTCACCCCTCCACTTT,CASSLSTGYTSPLHF
TRBV18,-,-,TRBJ1-2,TGTGCCAGCGTCCAGGGGCGTTCGGGCTATGGCTACACCTTC,CASVQGRSGYGYTF
TRBV18,TRBD2,-,TRBJ2-7,TGTGCCAGCTCACCACCGGTGGGAGCGGGAGACTACGAGCAGTACTTC,CASSPPVGAGDYEQYF
TRBV18,-,-,TRBJ1-6,TGTGCCAGCTCACAAGGTCAAGGGGAAAATTCACCCCTCCACTTT,CASSQGQGENSPLHF
TRBV7-6,TRBD1,once,TRBJ1-1,TGTGCCAGCAGCTTGAGGCAGGGGGAGCCCTCTGAAGCTTTCTTT,CASSLRQGEPSEAFF
TRBV5-4,-,-,TRBJ1-3,TGTGCCAGCAGCTTGGCGTCGGGAAACACCATATATTTT,CASSLASGNTIYF
TRBV28,-,once,TRBJ1-4,TGTGCCAGCAGTTTAGCCGGTGAAAAACTGTTTTTT,CASSLAGEKLFF
TRBV5-1,TRBD1,-,TRBJ2-3,TGCGCCAGTTTGGGACAGGGGGCGGATACGCAGTATTTT,CASLGQGADTQYF
TRBV6-5,-,-,TRBJ2-5,TGTGCCAGCAGTCCACTCAAAGGGGAAGAGACCCAGTACTTC,CASSPLKGEETQYF
TRBV2,TRBD1,-,TRBJ1-3,TGTGCCAGCAGAGGGGACAGCAGCTCTGGAAACACCATATATTTT,CASRGDSSSGNTIYF
TRBV7-9,TRBD1,-,TRBJ1-2,TGTGCCAGCAGCCCTGCCGGGACAGCCTATGGCTACACCTTC,CASSPAGTAYGYTF
TRBV3-1/TRBV3-2,-,-,TRBJ2-2,TGTGCCAGCAGCCAAGATGCAGGGGCGAATGTCGGGGAGCTGTTTTTT,CASSQDAGANVGELFF
TRBV4-1,TRBD1,-,TRBJ1-3,TGCGCCAGCAGCCAAGCAGGGACAGCGGGAAACACCATATATTTT,CASSQAGTAGNTIYF
TRBV3-1/TRBV3-2,-,-,TRBJ2-1,TGTGCCAGCAGCCCTGGGCTGGATGAGCAGTTCTTC,CASSPGLDEQFF
TRBV6-4,-,-,TRBJ2-3,TGTGCCAGCAGTGAAGGGGGGGCCATAACAGATACGCAGTATTTT,CASSEGGAITDTQYF
TRBV6-5,-,-,TRBJ2-3,TGTGCCACCCTGTCTAGATCCACAGATACGCAGTATTTT,CATLSRSTDTQYF